Here is one T cell receptor (beta chain) with its context. No antigen is known for it. This may arise from a read error, as a much more abundant clone is one base away. The CDR3 covers 15 residues. Germline V gene data show CDR1 as LGHNA and CDR2 as YNFKEQ. The data derive from a study of blood T cells in healthy people across ages. The study's findings and limits: The fall in TCR beta diversity per million T cells was roughly linear with age.

The second PCR ran about 6 to 12 cycles with a sample-barcoded 5' primer and J-beta primers. Each TCR beta cDNA got a 12-nucleotide random molecular identifier. TCRdb passed the 5' RACE reads through MiXCR, listing each CDR3 protein once. The table lists fewer than 800,000 distinct CDR3 sequences, about 30% of them singletons. This clonotype originated in a woman older than 75 in good health. The sequenced sample was blood. This chain links TRBV4-2 with TRBJ2-1; D is uncertain. The last part of the DNA fits TRBJ2-7 better; the J call may be wrong. The CDR3 DNA reads as TGTGCCAGCAGCCAAGAGAGAAACTCTTGGAGCGAGCAGTACTTC. Encoded protein: CASSQERNSWSEQYF.